Below, 16 T cell receptor beta chains from the same sample are listed, as sequenced in a study of blood T cells in healthy people across ages. With a J-beta primer mix and a sample-barcoded 5' primer, a second PCR ran about 7 to 12 cycles. TCRdb analysed the 5' RACE reads with MiXCR anew, one entry per CDR3 protein. The table records 550,000 to 800,000 distinct CDR3 sequences, about 21% of them present only once. Sequenced material: blood. The receptors here all came from a man aged 70-80 years in good health.

The chain employs TRBV20-1 and TRBJ2-1; D might be TRBD1 (7 bases). CDR3 length equals 14 residues. Per the germline V gene, CDR1 is DFQATT and CDR2 is SNEGSKA (reference sequence). V was shortened by 4 bases and J by 0 bases, with 10 bases between the two germline ends. The CDR3 bases are TGCAGTGCTATTCAGGGGGGCTCCTACAATGAGCAGTTCTTC. Its protein product is CSAIQGGSYNEQFF.

The table lists this clonotype with a few counts. V and J are TRBV14 and TRBJ1-2; D may be TRBD1 (5 bases). V dropped 1 base and J dropped 4 bases, with 13 bases sitting between them. The CDR3 totals 15 residues. Per the germline V gene, CDR1 is SGHDN and CDR2 is FVKESK. CDR3 coding DNA: TGTGCCAGCAGCCAAGTTGTGGGGCGCGGCTATGGCTACACCTTC. This gives the protein CASSQVVGRGYGYTF.

This clonotype was seen at least ten times. V usage is TRBV7-2 and J usage is TRBJ2-1, with D possibly being TRBD2 (6 bases). CDR1 SGHTA and CDR2 FQGNSA come from the germline V gene. The CDR3 extends over 12 amino acids. Trimming took off 5 bases at V and 9 bases at J, with 11 bases between the two ends. CDR3 coding DNA: TGTGCCAGCAGCGAGACTAGGCGTGAGCAGTTCTTC. Translation: CASSETRREQFF. The full variable domain, with the rest looked up from reference TRBV7-2 and TRBJ2-1, is GAGVSQSPSNKVTEKGKDVELRCDPISGHTALYWYRQSLGQGLEFLIYFQGNSAPDKSGLPSDRFSAERTGGSVSTLTIQRTQQEDSAVYLCASSETRREQFFGPGTRLTVL.

The table lists this clonotype with a few counts. The rearrangement uses TRBV20-1 and TRBJ2-2; D is ambiguous. Germline V CDR1 and CDR2: DFQATT, SNEGSKA (reference sequence). This CDR3 comprises 11 residues. V lost 6 bases and J 6 bases, leaving 8 bases between the germline ends. CDR3 loop: CSARSSGELFF. The DNA of the CDR3 is TGCAGTGCCAGATCCTCCGGGGAGCTGTTTTTT.

As for this clonotype: A junction boundary mismatches the germline segment, possibly from a read error. This CDR3 is CASSSVTTNEKPFF. Here the CDR3 DNA reads TGTGCCAGCAGTTCAGTCACAACTAATGAAAAACCGTTTTTT. The chain combines TRBV6-6 with TRBJ1-4; D remains ambiguous. Per the germline V gene, CDR1 is MNHNY and CDR2 is SVGAGI (reference sequence). The CDR3 covers 14 residues.

This clonotype has a handful of counts. The V gene is TRBV20-1, the J gene TRBJ2-3; no firm D call. Trimming cost V 0 bases and J 2 bases, with 9 bases left between them. This CDR3 contains 14 residues. Looked up from germline, CDR1 is DFQATT and CDR2 is SNEGSKA (reference sequence). CDR3 DNA sequence: TGCAGTGCTAGAGAAGCGCTCAACACAGATACGCAGTATTTT. This sequence encodes CSAREALNTDTQYF.

The chain employs TRBV20-1 and TRBJ2-2; 9 bases are a match to TRBD1. The CDR3 is made up of 14 amino acids. V lost 1 base to trimming and J lost 7 bases; unmatched junction nucleotides: 4. Germline values: CDR1 DFQATT, CDR2 SNEGSKA (reference sequence). The CDR3 DNA reads as TGCAGTGCTAGAGCGGGACAGGGAAGCGGGGAGCTGTTTTTT. Amino acids: CSARAGQGSGELFF.

V usage is TRBV4-2 and J usage is TRBJ1-3; D gene unclear. Looked up from germline, CDR1 is LGHNA and CDR2 is YNFKEQ. There are 16 residues in the CDR3. Trimming removed 3 bases from V and 8 bases from J, with 20 bases in between. The CDR3 loop is CASSQKIGPGLDTIYF. In DNA, the CDR3 is TGTGCCAGCAGCCAGAAGATAGGGCCGGGCTTGGACACCATATATTTT.

This chain uses TRBV28 with TRBJ2-1, with D perhaps matching TRBD1 (6 bases). The CDR3 runs to 11 residues. V lost 10 bases and J lost 4, with 8 bases in between. Looked up from germline, CDR1 is MDHEN and CDR2 is SYDVKM. CDR3 sequence reads: CATRGYNEQFF. CDR3 DNA: TGTGCCACCAGGGGTTACAATGAGCAGTTCTTC.

As for this clonotype: At one end, the junction sequence differs from germline, possibly due to a read error. This chain links TRBV20-1 with TRBJ2-4; 7 bases agree with TRBD2. This CDR3 comprises 15 residues. CDR1 and CDR2 (germline): DFQATT, SNEGSKA (reference sequence). The CDR3 protein is CSARWLADAKNIRYF. The DNA of the CDR3 is TGCAGTGCTAGATGGCTAGCGGACGCCAAAAACATTCGGTACTTC.

This clonotype was counted only a few times. The chain combines TRBV12-3 or TRBV12-4 with TRBJ2-3; TRBD2 aligns across 12 bases. V dropped 5 bases and J dropped 5; count of bases not matched to a gene: 14. The CDR3 extends over 18 amino acids. Here the CDR3 reads CASSPQGPTSGRRDTQYF. In nucleotides, the CDR3 is TGTGCCAGCAGTCCCCAGGGGCCGACTAGCGGGAGAAGAGATACGCAGTATTTT.

The V gene is TRBV28, the J gene TRBJ1-5; D may be TRBD1 (5 bases). This CDR3 has 17 amino acids. Germline V gene sequence: CDR1 MDHEN, CDR2 SYDVKM. V lost 4 bases to trimming and J lost 4 bases, with 20 bases between them. In DNA form, the CDR3 reads TGTGCCAGCAGTTCCCCGCAGAGCGGGGGTCTGAATCAGCCCCAGCATTTT. Its translation: CASSSPQSGGLNQPQHF. Together with reference TRBV28 and TRBJ1-5, the CDR3 gives the full variable domain: DVKVTQSSRYLVKRTGEKVFLECVQDMDHENMFWYRQDPGLGLRLIYFSYDVKMKEKGDIPEGYSVSREKKERFSLILESASTNQTSMYLCASSSPQSGGLNQPQHFGDGTRLSIL.

At least ten counts were recorded for this clonotype. The rearrangement links TRBV10-3 to TRBJ2-5; 7 positions match TRBD1. The CDR3 loop spans 15 amino acids. J lost 1 base, V lost 5 bases, and 7 bases had no gene match. Germline V gene data show CDR1 as ENHRY and CDR2 as SYGVKD. The CDR3 region is CAISQGQPVQETQYF. The CDR3 nucleotides read TGTGCCATCAGTCAGGGACAGCCAGTCCAAGAGACCCAGTACTTC.

This clonotype was counted a few times. The chain is built from TRBV20-1 and TRBJ2-5; D is undetermined. The J call may be mistaken, given a closer DNA end match to TRBJ2-7. The CDR3 has 13 amino acids. From germline, CDR1 is DFQATT and CDR2 SNEGSKA (reference sequence). The CDR3 DNA sequence: TGCAGTGCCCCGGGTGGCTCGGACTACGAGCAGTACTTC. Its translation is CSAPGGSDYEQYF.

This chain joins TRBV28 and TRBJ1-4, with 9 bases that match TRBD1. This CDR3 has 16 amino acids. Germline CDR1 reads MDHEN; CDR2 reads SYDVKM. V shed 5 bases, J shed 7 bases, and the junction held 11 bases outside the gene matches. The CDR3 DNA sequence: TGTGCCAGCAGTACAATCCGGGACAGGGATACTGAAAAACTGTTTTTT. Amino acid sequence: CASSTIRDRDTEKLFF.

This clonotype has just a few counts. The chain has TRBV20-1 and TRBJ1-4; D is uncertain. Germline V gene data show CDR1 as DFQATT and CDR2 as SNEGSKA (reference sequence). The CDR3 totals 12 residues. Trimming took 6 bases from V and 5 from J, leaving 10 bases between them. The CDR3 DNA sequence: TGCAGTGCCTTTCCGGGGAATGAAAAACTGTTTTTT. It is translated as CSAFPGNEKLFF.